This T cell receptor beta chain was recovered during a study of metastatic and nonmetastatic thyroid tumors. Looking at the study overall: Repertoire comparison spanned blood and tumor or nodule tissue of malignant and benign thyroid patients.

Overall study findings and caveats: Reportedly, malignant thyroid tumors had significantly higher TCR beta diversity than benign nodules, in blood and tumor.

Treatment of any kind had been given to no patient before thyroid surgery. Only a few counts were recorded for this clone. Its cognate antigen is unknown. Per the germline V gene, CDR1 is MNHNS and CDR2 is SASEGT. The CDR3 length is 14 residues. With V trimmed by 3 bases and J by 8 bases, 6 bases remained unmatched. Per the study methods: Researchers built a distant-metastasis classifier for papillary thyroid cancer that drew on CDR3 differences across clinicopathological groups. MiXCR re-clonotyped the PCR reads for TCRdb. TCRdb assigned the V and J calls; the authors' analysis was not used. The sample holds about 16,000 clones, 25% to 30% seen once.

The sequence derives from a female donor with papillary thyroid cancer or a benign thyroid nodule (not recorded which). Some clones in this sample may be carry-over from other donors' samples. The chain employs TRBV6-1 and TRBJ1-4; 7 bases are shared with TRBD1. Sequenced material: adjacent normal tissue. The CDR3 DNA reads as TGTGCCAGCAGTGATCGGACAGGCAGCGAAAAACTGTTTTTT. It codes for CASSDRTGSEKLFF.